The 15 T cell receptor beta chains in this list originate from one sample, sequenced in a study of vaccination effects on CD4 cells after COVID-19. What these receptors recognize is not known. Antigen-specific CD4+ T cells expanded by the ViraFEST assay with viral peptide pools were then sequenced. Upon completion of approximately ten days in culture, CD4+ T cells were isolated. The study found no prior SARS-CoV-2 infection in the vaccine recipients, who tested negative for nucleocapsid antibodies. This table comes from immunoSEQ multiplex PCR, and its TCRdb copy is limited to in-frame clones, with some not included. This sample carries 68,000 or so clones, 80% of them seen once, and the ten largest clones take 10% to 15%. The sequenced sample was CD4+ T cells from PBMCs cultured with SARS-CoV-2 spike peptides, obtained before COVID-19 vaccination. Receptors were obtained from a human donor who received a COVID-19 vaccine.

The chain is built from TRBV2 and TRBJ1-6; D uncertain. The CDR3 is made up of 15 amino acids. Germline loops: CDR1 SNHLY, CDR2 FYNNEI. The V end was cut by 6 bases, the J end by 0 bases, with 9 bases between. CDR3 loop: CASSGASSYNSPLHF. CDR3 nucleotides: TGTGCCAGCAGCGGAGCTAGCTCCTATAATTCACCCCTCCACTTT.

Here the CDR3 DNA reads TGCGCCAGCGGCCCCCCCGACGGGGTCAAAAACATTCAGTACTTC. This gives the protein CASGPPDGVKNIQYF. The V and J genes are TRBV23-1 and TRBJ2-4, with a tentative D call TRBD2 (5 bases). TRBV23-1 is placed among ORFs of uncertain function. The length of the CDR3 is 15 residues. Trimming stripped 8 bases from V and 3 bases from J, with 17 bases between.

The V call is TRBV5-6, the J call TRBJ1-1; D is undetermined. Between the trimmed V and J ends, which lost 0 bases and 2 bases, there was a span of 11 bases. Germline CDR1 SGHDT, CDR2 YYEEEE. The CDR3 is 15 residues long. CDR3 residues: CASSLGPYPNTEAFF. CDR3 coding DNA: TGTGCCAGCAGCTTGGGCCCTTACCCAAACACTGAAGCTTTCTTT. The full variable domain, in which reference TRBV5-6 and TRBJ1-1 provide the parts outside the CDR3, is DAGVTQSPTHLIKTRGQQVTLRCSPKSGHDTVSWYQQALGQGPQFIFQYYEEEERQRGNFPDRFSGHQFPNYSSELNVNALLLGDSALYLCASSLGPYPNTEAFFGQGTRLTVV.

The chain uses TRBV19 and TRBJ1-1, with 9 bases that match TRBD1. The CDR3 has 14 residues. V shed 7 bases and J 1 base; nucleotides not matched to a gene: 4. Germline V CDR1 and CDR2: LNHDA, SQIVND (reference sequence). The CDR3 region is CASMDRGGNTEAFF. CDR3 sequence (DNA): TGTGCCAGTATGGACAGGGGTGGGAACACTGAAGCTTTCTTT.

The table lists this clone with a count of one. This sequence joins TRBV6-1 and TRBJ2-4, with D possibly matching TRBD1 (6 bases). CDR1 and CDR2 (germline): MNHNS, SASEGT. The V and J ends lost 2 bases and 8 bases respectively, with 13 bases between them. This CDR3 spans 14 amino acids. CDR3 nucleotides: TGTGCCAGCAGTGAATTCCAGGGGTTGGACATTCAGTACTTC. This codes for CASSEFQGLDIQYF.

This clone was observed a single time. This chain joins TRBV12-3 or TRBV12-4 and TRBJ1-2, with D hard to call. V was cut by 6 bases and J by 2 bases, with 10 bases left in between. The CDR3 is 13 residues long. This CDR3 reads CASRLDLNYGYTF. The CDR3 coding sequence is TGTGCCAGCAGACTCGACCTGAACTATGGCTACACCTTC.

V gene TRBV6-6 combines with J gene TRBJ1-1, with D unresolved. V was cut by 8 bases and J by 8 bases, with 18 bases left in between. Germline values: CDR1 MNHNY, CDR2 SVGAGI (reference sequence). There are 13 residues in the CDR3. CDR3 sequence (DNA): TGTGCCAGCTCAGGCGGGCAGTCCACCGAAGCTTTCTTT. It translates to CASSGGQSTEAFF.

The chain combines TRBV5-1 with TRBJ2-6; D call uncertain. The CDR3 covers 16 residues. The V end was cut by 0 bases, the J end by 0 bases, with 7 bases between. Germline V lookup: CDR1 SGHRS, CDR2 YFSETQ. CDR3 in DNA: TGCGCCAGCAGCTTGGGTCAGTCCTCTGGGGCCAACGTCCTGACTTTC. Protein sequence: CASSLGQSSGANVLTF.

DNA for the CDR3: TGTGCCAGCAGTGCGCCCAATCGACAGAGCACAGATACGCAGTATTTT. Translated: CASSAPNRQSTDTQYF. The V call is TRBV6-1, the J call TRBJ2-3; a weak D match, TRBD1 (5 bases). The V end was cut by 4 bases, the J end by 0 bases, with 14 bases between. This CDR3 has 16 residues. Germline CDR1 MNHNS, CDR2 SASEGT.

This chain joins TRBV10-3 and TRBJ1-5, with D possibly matching TRBD1 (5 bases). The CDR3 contains 16 residues. The ends were cut back, 2 bases at V and 0 bases at J, with 11 bases in the middle. Germline assignment: CDR1 ENHRY and CDR2 SYGVKD. The CDR3 spells CAISERAGTSNQPQHF. The CDR3 DNA sequence: TGTGCCATCAGTGAGAGGGCAGGGACTAGCAATCAGCCCCAGCATTTT.

The rearrangement joins TRBV5-6 to TRBJ2-5, with 8 bases fitting TRBD2. Trimming took 1 base from V and 3 from J; bases not matched to a gene: 5. Germline CDR1 is SGHDT and CDR2 is YYEEEE. This CDR3 spans 15 amino acids. CDR3 loop: CASSLIREGEETQYF. The CDR3 nucleotides read TGTGCCAGCAGCTTGATCCGGGAGGGGGAAGAGACCCAGTACTTC.

The sample holds one count of this clone. V is TRBV2 and J is TRBJ2-6; the match to TRBD1 covers 8 bases. This CDR3 has 17 amino acids. Per the germline V gene, CDR1 is SNHLY and CDR2 is FYNNEI. V was clipped by 8 bases and J by 1 base; unmatched bases: 10. The CDR3 bases are TGTGCCAGCCCCCGGGCAGGGGGCGCTTCTGGGGCCAACGTCCTGACTTTC. The encoded protein is CASPRAGGASGANVLTF.

The chain employs TRBV4-3 and TRBJ1-1; D is possibly TRBD1 (5 bases). The CDR3 runs 14 residues. With 4 bases removed from V and 3 bases from J, the gap between germline ends came to 12 bases. The V gene's germline CDR1 is LGHNA and CDR2 YSLEER. The CDR3 protein is CASSRDGGDTEAFF. The CDR3 DNA reads as TGCGCCAGCAGCCGCGACGGGGGGGACACTGAAGCTTTCTTT.

CDR3 residues: CASPRIAGVYSYNEQFF. The CDR3, as DNA: TGTGCCAGCCCCCGGATAGCGGGGGTTTACTCCTACAATGAGCAGTTCTTC. The rearrangement uses TRBV5-8 and TRBJ2-1; TRBD2 matches at 9 bases. From germline, CDR1 is SGHTS and CDR2 YDEGEE. V lost 7 bases and J lost 0; bases outside the gene matches: 11. This CDR3 has 17 amino acids.

This clone has just one count. The chain is built from TRBV24-1 and TRBJ2-2, with TRBD1 as a possible D gene (6 bases). The CDR3 has 14 amino acids. Germline CDR1 and CDR2: KGHDR and SFDVKD. The V gene lost 4 bases and the J gene lost 6 bases, with 11 bases spanning the gap. The CDR3, as DNA: TGTGCCACCAGTGACTGGACAGCCCCCGGGGAGCTGTTTTTT. It is translated as CATSDWTAPGELFF.